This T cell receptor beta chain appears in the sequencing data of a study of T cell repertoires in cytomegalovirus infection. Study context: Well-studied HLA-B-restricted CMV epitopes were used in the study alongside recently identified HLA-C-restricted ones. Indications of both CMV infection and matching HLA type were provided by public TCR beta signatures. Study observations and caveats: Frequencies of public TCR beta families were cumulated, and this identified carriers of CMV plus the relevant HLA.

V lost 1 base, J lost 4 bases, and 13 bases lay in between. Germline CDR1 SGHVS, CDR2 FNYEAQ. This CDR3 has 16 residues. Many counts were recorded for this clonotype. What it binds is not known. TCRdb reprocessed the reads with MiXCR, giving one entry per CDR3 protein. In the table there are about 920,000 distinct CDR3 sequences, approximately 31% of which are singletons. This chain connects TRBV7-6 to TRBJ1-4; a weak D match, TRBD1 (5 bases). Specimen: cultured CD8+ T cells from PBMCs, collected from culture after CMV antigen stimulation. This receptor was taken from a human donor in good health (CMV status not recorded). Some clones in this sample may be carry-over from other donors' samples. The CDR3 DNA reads TGTGCCAGCAGCTTAGTCGATGGGGGGATTAATGAAAAACTGTTTTTT. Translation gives CASSLVDGGINEKLFF.